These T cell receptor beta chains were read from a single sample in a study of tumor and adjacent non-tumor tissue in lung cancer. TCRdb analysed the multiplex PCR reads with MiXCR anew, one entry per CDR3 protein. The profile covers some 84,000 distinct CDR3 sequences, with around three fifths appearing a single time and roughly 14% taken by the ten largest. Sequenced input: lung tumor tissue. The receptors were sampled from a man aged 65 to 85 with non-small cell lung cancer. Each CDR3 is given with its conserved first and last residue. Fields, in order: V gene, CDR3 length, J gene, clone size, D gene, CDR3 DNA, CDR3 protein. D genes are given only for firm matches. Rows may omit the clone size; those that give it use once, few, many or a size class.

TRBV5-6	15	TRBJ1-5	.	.	TGTGCCAGCAGCGGAAACCGCGGGGGCACAGATACACAGCATTTT	CASSGNRGGTDTQHF
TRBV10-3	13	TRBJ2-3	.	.	TGTGCCATCAGTGTCGCTAGCACAGAAACGCAGTATTTT	CAISVASTETQYF
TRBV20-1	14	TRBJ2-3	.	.	TGCAGCCCTGGTAGCGGAGGGCCCACAGATACGCAGTATTTT	CSPGSGGPTDTQYF
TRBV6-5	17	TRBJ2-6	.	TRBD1	TGTGCCAGCAACACGGACAGGGGGCTCTCCGGTGCCAACGTCCTGACTTTC	CASNTDRGLSGANVLTF
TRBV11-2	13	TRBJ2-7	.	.	TGTGCCACTAGCTTAGATCCAGGGTACGAGCAGCACTTC	CATSLDPGYEQHF
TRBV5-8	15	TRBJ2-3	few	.	TGTGCCAGCAGCCATGGTCGACAATCCACAGATACGCAGTATTTT	CASSHGRQSTDTQYF
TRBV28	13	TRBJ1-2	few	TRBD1	TGTGCCAGCAGTTCTCCCGGGACAGGGGGCTACACCTTC	CASSSPGTGGYTF
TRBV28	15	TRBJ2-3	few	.	TGTGCCAGCAGTCTACAATCAAGTAGCACAGATACGCAGTATTTT	CASSLQSSSTDTQYF
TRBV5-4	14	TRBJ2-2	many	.	TGTGCCAGCAGCTTGGCCCATGCGACCGGGGAGCTGTTTTTT	CASSLAHATGELFF
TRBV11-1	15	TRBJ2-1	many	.	TGTGCCAGCAGCCGATGGGCGGAGGGGGGCAATGAGCAGTTCTTC	CASSRWAEGGNEQFF
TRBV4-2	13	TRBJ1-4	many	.	TGTGCCAGCAGCCAAGTGACGGTGGAGGGACTGTTTTTT	CASSQVTVEGLFF
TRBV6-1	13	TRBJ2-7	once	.	TGTGCCAGCAGATCCCTCCAGACGAGCGAGCAGTACTTC	CASRSLQTSEQYF
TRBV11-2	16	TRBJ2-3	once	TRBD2	TGCGCCAGCAGCTTAGACAGTACGACTAGCACAGGTACGCAGTATTTT	CASSLDSTTSTGTQYF
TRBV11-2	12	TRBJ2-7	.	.	TGCGCCAGCATCCCCACGGGGTACGAGCAGTACTTC	CASIPTGYEQYF
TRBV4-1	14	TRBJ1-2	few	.	TGTACCAGCAGCCAACATCGGTCGGGCGGAGGCTACACCTTC	CTSSQHRSGGGYTF
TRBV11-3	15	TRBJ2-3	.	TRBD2	TGTGCCAACAGCTTCGGACTAGCGGAGACAGATACGCAGTATTTT	CANSFGLAETDTQYF
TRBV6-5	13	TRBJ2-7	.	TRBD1	TGTGCCAGCAGACAACGGGACAGCTACGAGCTGTATTTC	CASRQRDSYELYF
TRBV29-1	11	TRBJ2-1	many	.	TGCAGCGTTGAAGATCGAGATGAGCAGTTCTTC	CSVEDRDEQFF
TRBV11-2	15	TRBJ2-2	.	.	TGTGCCAGCAGCTTAGTCAGGGGGAGAACCCGGGAGCTGTTCTTT	CASSLVRGRTRELFF
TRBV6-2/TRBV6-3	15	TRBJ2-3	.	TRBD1	TGTGCCAGCAGTTTGATGGGACAGGGGACAGATACGCAGTATTTT	CASSLMGQGTDTQYF
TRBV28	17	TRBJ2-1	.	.	TGTGCCAGCAGCTTCTATAAGGCAGGGTCAGTATACAATGAGCAGTTCTTC	CASSFYKAGSVYNEQFF
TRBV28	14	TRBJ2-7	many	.	TGTGCCAGCAGTTTATACAGACAGTCTGGCGAGCAGTACTTC	CASSLYRQSGEQYF
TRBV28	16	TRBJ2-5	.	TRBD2	TGTGCCAGAAGTTTAGGAGTAGCGGGGCCCCCTGCGGCCCAGTACTTC	CARSLGVAGPPAAQYF
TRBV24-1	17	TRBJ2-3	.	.	TGTGCCACCAGTGATCCCACCTCGGGACACTCTGTGGGTACGCAGTATTTT	CATSDPTSGHSVGTQYF
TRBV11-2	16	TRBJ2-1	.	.	TGTGCCAGCAGCTCTCCGGCTACCGGGGGCCGAAATGAGCAGTTCTTC	CASSSPATGGRNEQFF
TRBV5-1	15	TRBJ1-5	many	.	TGCGCCAGCAGCTTCGGACTGTCGGTAGGCCAGCCCCAGCATTTT	CASSFGLSVGQPQHF
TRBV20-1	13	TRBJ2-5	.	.	TGCAGAGCCAATCGGGCGGGACAAGAGACCCAGTACTTC	CRANRAGQETQYF
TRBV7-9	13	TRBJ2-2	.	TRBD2	TGTGCCAGCAACCCCATAAGTAGCGGGCAGCTGTTTTTT	CASNPISSGQLFF
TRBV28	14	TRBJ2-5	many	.	TGTGCCAGCAGTGAGATGGCCAGCCAAGGAACCCAGTACTTC	CASSEMASQGTQYF
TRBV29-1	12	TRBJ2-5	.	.	TGCAACGTTGTTCTGACTCCGGAGACCCAGTATTTC	CNVVLTPETQYF
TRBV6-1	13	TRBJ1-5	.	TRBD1	TGTGCCAGCACAACAGGGGGCAATCAGTCCCAGCATTTT	CASTTGGNQSQHF
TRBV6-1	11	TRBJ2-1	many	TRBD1	TGTGCTATAGGGGGCCACAATGAGCAGTTCTTC	CAIGGHNEQFF
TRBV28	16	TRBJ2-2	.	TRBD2	TGTGCCAGCAGATTGGTACGGACTAGCGGGACCGTGGAGCTGTTTTTT	CASRLVRTSGTVELFF
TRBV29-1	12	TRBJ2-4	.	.	TGCAGCGTGCGGACACGATGGAACATTCAGTACTTC	CSVRTRWNIQYF
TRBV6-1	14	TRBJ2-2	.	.	TGTACCAGTTACACCACAGAGAACACCGGGGAGCTGCTTTTC	CTSYTTENTGELLF
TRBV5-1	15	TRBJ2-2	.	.	TGCGCCAGCAGCTTATCTGGGGTTCACACCGAGGAGCTGTTTTTT	CASSLSGVHTEELFF
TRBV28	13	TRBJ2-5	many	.	TGTGCCAGCAGCCTAGTGGGGAGAGAGACCCAGTACTTC	CASSLVGRETQYF
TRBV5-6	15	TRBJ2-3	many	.	TGTGCCAGCAGCTTGAGGGGGATTCTTCCAGATACGCAGTATTTT	CASSLRGILPDTQYF
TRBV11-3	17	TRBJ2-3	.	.	TGTGCCAACAGCTTAGACGAGGGAAATTATAGCAATCAGCCCCAGTATTTT	CANSLDEGNYSNQPQYF
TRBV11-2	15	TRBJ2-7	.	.	TGTGCCAGCAGTTTAGATACCATAAGGGGCTACGATCAGTACTTC	CASSLDTIRGYDQYF
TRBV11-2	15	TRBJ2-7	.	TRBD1	TGTGCCAGCAGCTTTGGGACAGTGGGCTTCTACGAGCAATACTTC	CASSFGTVGFYEQYF
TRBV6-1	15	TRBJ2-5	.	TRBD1	TGTGCCAGTCGAATCGGGACAGGAGGCGAAGAGACCCAGTACTTC	CASRIGTGGEETQYF
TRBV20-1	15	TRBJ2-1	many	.	TGCAGTGCTAGAGAGGGTAGCGGAGGGGTCGGTGAGCAGTTCTTC	CSAREGSGGVGEQFF
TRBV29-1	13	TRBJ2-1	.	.	TGCAGCGTTCCACAGGGCGGGATCAATGAGCAGTTCTTC	CSVPQGGINEQFF
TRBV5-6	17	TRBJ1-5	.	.	TGTGCCAGCAGCCTCTCTCTCAGTTATCCTAGCAATCAGCCCCGGCATTTT	CASSLSLSYPSNQPRHF
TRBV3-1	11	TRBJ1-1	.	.	TGTGCCAGCAGAAGGAACACTGAAGCTTTCTTT	CASRRNTEAFF
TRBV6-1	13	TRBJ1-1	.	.	TGTACCAGCGCAGGGCGATATAACACTGAAGCTTTCTTT	CTSAGRYNTEAFF
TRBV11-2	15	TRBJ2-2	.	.	TGTGCCAGCAGTCCTCCTCCCCTGAACACCGGGGGGCTGTTTTTT	CASSPPPLNTGGLFF